These 6 T cell receptor beta chains were sequenced from one sample in a study of response to subunit inactivated influenza vaccine. TCRdb re-called the RT-PCR reads through MiXCR, storing one row per CDR3 protein. The table lists just under 550,000 distinct CDR3 sequences, roughly a quarter of them singletons. This sample was shared with a second study, whose subject was T cells expressing NK-cell markers. That paper notes: Production of TCR beta cDNA relied on 5'RACE template switching with UMIs.

The material sequenced was CD4+ T cells sorted from PBMCs, taken 11 to 12 days after vaccination. The source is a man aged 50 or older who received an inactivated influenza vaccine.

The CDR3 nucleotides are TGTGCCAGCAGTTTGATCCCGGCGGTTGGTGAGCAGTTCTTC. This sequence encodes CASSLIPAVGEQFF. The rearrangement joins TRBV12-3 or TRBV12-4 to TRBJ2-1; D is ambiguous. The CDR3 consists of 14 residues. The V end was cut by 3 bases, the J end by 9 bases, with 15 bases between.

This clonotype was observed a handful of times. The chain couples TRBV2 to TRBJ1-6, with 9 nucleotides matching TRBD1. Germline CDR1 is SNHLY and CDR2 is FYNNEI. The CDR3 length is 14 residues. J lost 9 bases, V lost 10 bases, and 10 bases had no gene match. CDR3 in DNA: TGTGCCACCCTCTTGGACAGGGGAAGTTCACCCCTCCACTTT. Translation: CATLLDRGSSPLHF.

This chain joins TRBV6-2 or TRBV6-3 and TRBJ2-5; D uncertain. Between the trimmed V and J ends, which lost 6 bases and 0 bases, there was a span of 8 bases. Looked up from germline, CDR1 is MNHEY and CDR2 is SVGEGT. This CDR3 has 13 amino acids. CDR3 sequence reads: CASRIENQETQYF. The CDR3 nucleotides are TGTGCCAGCAGAATCGAAAACCAAGAGACCCAGTACTTC.

The table lists this clonotype with a few counts. The V call is TRBV6-1, the J call TRBJ1-2; a weak D match, TRBD1 (6 bases). V was clipped by 6 bases and J by 4 bases, with 21 bases between them. The CDR3 spans 16 residues. The germline CDR1 and CDR2 sequences are MNHNS and SASEGT. The CDR3 DNA reads as TGTGCCAGCAGAAGAACCTCAGGGGTTTATGGCTATGGCTACACCTTC. Translated: CASRRTSGVYGYGYTF.

The chain couples TRBV6-5 to TRBJ2-7; 7 nucleotides align to TRBD2. After removal of 2 bases from V and 2 bases from J, the junction contained 12 bases not matched to a gene. Germline V lookup: CDR1 MNHEY, CDR2 SVGAGI. This CDR3 is 17 amino acids long. DNA for the CDR3: TGTGCCAGCAGTTACGGTCGGCGGGGGAAGGCTCCCTACGAGCAGTACTTC. This encodes CASSYGRRGKAPYEQYF.

This clonotype came up a few times. The chain recombines TRBV20-1 with TRBJ1-2; D is possibly TRBD1 (5 bases). The germline gives CDR1 DFQATT, CDR2 SNEGSKA (reference sequence). This CDR3 region has 13 residues. V was clipped by 0 bases and J by 4 bases, with 9 bases between them. The CDR3 loop is CSARDTTVYGYTF. CDR3 DNA: TGCAGTGCTAGAGACACGACAGTCTATGGCTACACCTTC.